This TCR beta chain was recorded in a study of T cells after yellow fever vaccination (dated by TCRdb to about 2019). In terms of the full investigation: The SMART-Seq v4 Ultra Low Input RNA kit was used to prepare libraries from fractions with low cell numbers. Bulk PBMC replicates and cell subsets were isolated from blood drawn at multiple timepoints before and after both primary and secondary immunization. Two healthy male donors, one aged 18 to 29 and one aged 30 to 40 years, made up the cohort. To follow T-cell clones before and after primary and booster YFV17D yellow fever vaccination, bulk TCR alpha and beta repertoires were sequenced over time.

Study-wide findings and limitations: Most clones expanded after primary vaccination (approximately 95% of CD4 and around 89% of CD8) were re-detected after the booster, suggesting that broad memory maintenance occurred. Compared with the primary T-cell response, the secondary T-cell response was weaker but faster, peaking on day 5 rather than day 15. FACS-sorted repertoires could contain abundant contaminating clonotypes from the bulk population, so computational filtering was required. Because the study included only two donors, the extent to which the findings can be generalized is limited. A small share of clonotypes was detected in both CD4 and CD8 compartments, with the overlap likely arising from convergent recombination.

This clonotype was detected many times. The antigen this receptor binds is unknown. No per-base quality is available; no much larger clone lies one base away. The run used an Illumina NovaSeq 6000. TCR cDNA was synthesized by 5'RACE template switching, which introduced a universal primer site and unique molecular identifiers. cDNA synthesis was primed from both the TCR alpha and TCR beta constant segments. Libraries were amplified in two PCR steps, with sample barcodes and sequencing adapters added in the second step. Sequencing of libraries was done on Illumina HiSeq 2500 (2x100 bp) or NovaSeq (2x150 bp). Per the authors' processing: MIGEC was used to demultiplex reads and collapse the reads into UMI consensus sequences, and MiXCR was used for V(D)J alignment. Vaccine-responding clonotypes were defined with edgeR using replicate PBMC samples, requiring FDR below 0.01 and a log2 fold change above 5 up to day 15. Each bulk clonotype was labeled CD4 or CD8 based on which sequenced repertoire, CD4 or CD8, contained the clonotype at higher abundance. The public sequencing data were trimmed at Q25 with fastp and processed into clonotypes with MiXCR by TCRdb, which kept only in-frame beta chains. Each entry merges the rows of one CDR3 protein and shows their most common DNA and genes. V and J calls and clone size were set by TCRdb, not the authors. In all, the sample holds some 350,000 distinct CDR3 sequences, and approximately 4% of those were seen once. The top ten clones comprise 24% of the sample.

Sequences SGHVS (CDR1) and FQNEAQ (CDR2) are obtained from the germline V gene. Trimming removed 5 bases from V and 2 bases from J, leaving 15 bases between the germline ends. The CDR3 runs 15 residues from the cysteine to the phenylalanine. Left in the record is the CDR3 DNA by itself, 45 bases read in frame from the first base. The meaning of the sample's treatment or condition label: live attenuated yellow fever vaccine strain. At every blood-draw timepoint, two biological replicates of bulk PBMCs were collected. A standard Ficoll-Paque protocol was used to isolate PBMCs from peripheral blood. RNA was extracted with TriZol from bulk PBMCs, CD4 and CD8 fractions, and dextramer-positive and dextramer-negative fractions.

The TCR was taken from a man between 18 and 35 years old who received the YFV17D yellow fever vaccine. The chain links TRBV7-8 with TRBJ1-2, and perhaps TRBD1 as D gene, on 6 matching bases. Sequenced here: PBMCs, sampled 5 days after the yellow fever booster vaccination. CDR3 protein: CASSPGGGLNYGYTF. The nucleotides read TGTGCCAGCAGCCCCGGGGGGGGGCTGAACTATGGCTACACCTTC.